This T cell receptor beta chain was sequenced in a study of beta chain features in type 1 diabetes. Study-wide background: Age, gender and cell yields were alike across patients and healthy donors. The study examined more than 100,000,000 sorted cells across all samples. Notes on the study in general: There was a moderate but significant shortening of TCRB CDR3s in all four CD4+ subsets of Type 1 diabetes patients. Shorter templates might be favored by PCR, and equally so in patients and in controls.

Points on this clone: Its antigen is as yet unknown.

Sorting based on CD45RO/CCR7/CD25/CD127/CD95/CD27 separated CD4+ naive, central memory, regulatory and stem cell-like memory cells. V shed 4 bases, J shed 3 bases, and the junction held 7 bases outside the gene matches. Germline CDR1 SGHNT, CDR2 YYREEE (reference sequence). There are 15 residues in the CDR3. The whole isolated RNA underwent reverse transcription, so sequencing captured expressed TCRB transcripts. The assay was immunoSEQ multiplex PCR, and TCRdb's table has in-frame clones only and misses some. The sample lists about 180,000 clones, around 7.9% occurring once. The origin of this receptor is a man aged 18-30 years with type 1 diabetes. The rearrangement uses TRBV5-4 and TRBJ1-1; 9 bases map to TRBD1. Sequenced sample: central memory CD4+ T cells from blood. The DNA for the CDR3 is TGTGCCAGCAGCCCTGGGACAGGGTGGGACACTGAAGCTTTCTTT. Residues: CASSPGTGWDTEAFF.